These 19 T cell receptor beta chains were all obtained from the same sample, sequenced in a study of T cells after yellow fever vaccination. TCRdb analysed the 5' RACE reads with MiXCR anew, one entry per CDR3 protein. The data hold a few hundred thousand distinct CDR3 sequences, with about 8.3% observed a single time. The sample was PBMCs, taken approximately 47 days after the first yellow fever vaccination. The source is a man aged 18 to 29 who received the YFV17D yellow fever vaccine.

A remark on this clonotype: An end of the junction does not agree with germline; a read error may underlie this. The J gene is TRBJ2-5, the V gene TRBV7-8; D perhaps matches TRBD2 (5 bases). Germline values: CDR1 SGHVS, CDR2 FQNEAQ. This CDR3 is 16 amino acids long. Written as DNA, the CDR3 is TGTACCAGCAGCTTATTAGAAGGCGGGTACCAAGAGACCCAGTACTTC. The encoded protein is CTSSLLEGGYQETQYF.

The rearrangement uses TRBV19 and TRBJ2-7; weak D call: TRBD1 (5 bases). The V end lost 6 bases, the J end lost 4 bases, and 16 bases lay between the germline ends. Per germline, CDR1 LNHDA and CDR2 SQIVND (reference sequence). CDR3 length equals 14 residues. This CDR3 is CASSTLGAEYEQYF. The CDR3 bases are TGTGCCAGTAGCACCCTTGGGGCCGAGTACGAGCAGTACTTC.

The table lists this clonotype with a few counts. V gene TRBV6-5 combines with J gene TRBJ2-1; TRBD1 or TRBD2 may be the D gene (6 bases each). V was cut by 3 bases and J by 0 bases, with 12 bases left in between. The CDR3 sequence is 16 residues long. Germline V gene lookup returns CDR1 MNHEY and CDR2 SVGAGI. This CDR3 is CASSYWGATSYNEQFF. CDR3 nucleotides: TGTGCCAGCAGTTATTGGGGGGCAACCTCCTACAATGAGCAGTTCTTC.

This chain uses TRBV7-3 with TRBJ2-5, with 13 bases lining up with TRBD2. V trimming: 5 bases; J trimming: 4 bases; junction bases outside the gene matches: 7. This CDR3 contains 16 residues. CDR1 and CDR2 from the germline V gene are SGHTA and FQGTGA. For the CDR3, the DNA is TGTGCCAGCAGCCCGGGACTAGCGGGGTTCATAGAGACCCAGTACTTC. Translation gives CASSPGLAGFIETQYF.

The chain links TRBV19 to TRBJ1-2; D is uncertain. The germline V gene has CDR1 LNHDA and CDR2 SQIVND (reference sequence). V lost 3 bases, J lost 5 bases, and 13 bases lay in between. This CDR3 has 14 amino acids. CDR3 residues: CASSIDWAEYGYTF. CDR3 nucleotides: TGTGCCAGTAGTATCGATTGGGCAGAATATGGCTACACCTTC.

This clonotype was counted a few times. The chain links TRBV20-1 to TRBJ1-1; a weak D match, TRBD1 (5 bases). In germline, CDR1 is DFQATT, CDR2 SNEGSKA (reference sequence). With 3 bases removed from V and 4 bases from J, the gap between germline ends came to 15 bases. The CDR3 is 14 residues long. The CDR3 DNA reads TGCAGTGCTAGCTTGGCACAGGCGATCACTGAAGCTTTCTTT. It yields the protein CSASLAQAITEAFF.

This clonotype was observed a few times. The J gene is TRBJ2-5, the V gene TRBV5-1; 9 bases are a match to TRBD1. The junction had 10 bases not matched to a gene; V was cut back by 5 bases and J by 2 bases. Germline-derived CDR1 and CDR2 are SGHRS and YFSETQ. The CDR3 consists of 16 residues. This CDR3 reads CASSLRPTGGQETQYF. In nucleotides, the CDR3 is TGCGCCAGCAGTTTGAGACCGACAGGGGGACAAGAGACCCAGTACTTC.

V is TRBV7-2 and J is TRBJ2-3, with a possible D match to TRBD2 (5 bases). From germline, CDR1 is SGHTA and CDR2 FQGNSA. This CDR3 region has 15 residues. The ends were cut back, 3 bases at V and 3 bases at J, with 13 bases in the middle. The CDR3 loop is CASSFAGLFTDTQYF. CDR3 nucleotides: TGTGCCAGCAGCTTCGCAGGACTTTTTACAGATACGCAGTATTTT.

In DNA, the CDR3 is TGTGCCAGCACCAACGGAAAACTAGCCAAAAACATTCAGTACTTC. It specifies CASTNGKLAKNIQYF. The genes are TRBV6-2 or TRBV6-3 and TRBJ2-4; D remains unclear. Germline CDR1 and CDR2: MNHEY and SVGEGT. V lost 7 bases, J lost 0 bases, and 13 bases lay in between. CDR3 length equals 15 residues.

This rearrangement joins TRBV18 to TRBJ2-7, with a possible D match to TRBD2 (6 bases). Germline CDR1 KGHSH, CDR2 LQKENI. The CDR3 spans 15 residues. Trimming took off 2 bases at V and 0 bases at J, with 11 bases between the two ends. The CDR3 loop reads CASSPGEVRSYEQYF. The CDR3 DNA is TGTGCCAGCTCACCAGGGGAGGTGCGCTCCTACGAGCAGTACTTC.

The V gene is TRBV28, the J gene TRBJ2-5; D might be TRBD1 or TRBD2, each matching 5 bases. The germline CDR1 and CDR2 sequences are MDHEN and SYDVKM. The CDR3 consists of 15 residues. V lost 4 bases, J lost 4 bases, and 16 bases lay in between. CDR3 residues: CASSSPGTRGETQYF. For the CDR3, the DNA is TGTGCCAGCAGTTCCCCTGGGACCCGGGGAGAGACCCAGTACTTC.

Many counts were recorded for this clonotype. This chain links TRBV7-9 with TRBJ2-2; unclear D gene. Trimming removed 4 bases from V and 1 base from J, with 7 bases in between. This CDR3 has 14 amino acids. CDR1 is SEHNR and CDR2 is FQNEAQ in the germline V gene (reference sequence). The CDR3 loop is CASSSLMNTGELFF. The CDR3 DNA reads as TGTGCCAGCAGCTCCTTGATGAACACCGGGGAGCTGTTTTTT.

The chain couples TRBV7-9 to TRBJ1-4; D is undetermined. The CDR3 is 15 amino acids. Trimming removed 5 bases from V and 7 bases from J, with 17 bases in between. The germline CDR1 and CDR2 sequences are SEHNR and FQNEAQ (reference sequence). The CDR3 sequence: CASSRREGRGEKLFF. CDR3 coding DNA: TGTGCCAGCAGCCGTCGCGAAGGACGAGGTGAAAAACTGTTTTTT.

The V call is TRBV5-1, the J call TRBJ1-1; 7 bases are a match to TRBD1. V lost 0 bases to trimming and J lost 0 bases; unmatched junction nucleotides: 11. This CDR3 contains 18 residues. Germline V gene sequence: CDR1 SGHRS, CDR2 YFSETQ. CDR3 bases: TGCGCCAGCAGCTTGGAGGCCGGGACAGTCGACATGAACACTGAAGCTTTCTTT. Translation: CASSLEAGTVDMNTEAFF.

In its sample, this clonotype was seen many times. The chain couples TRBV5-1 to TRBJ2-2, with D maybe TRBD2 (6 bases). Per germline, CDR1 SGHRS and CDR2 YFSETQ. Trimming took off 5 bases at V and 4 bases at J, with 27 bases between the two ends. The length of the CDR3 is 19 residues. The CDR3 DNA reads TGCGCCAGCAGTAGTAGTGTGACCGAACTAGCCTCGAGCACCGGGGAGCTGTTTTTT. The encoded protein is CASSSSVTELASSTGELFF.

This clonotype has a handful of counts. CDR3 loop: CASSQTSTYEQYF. CDR3 coding DNA: TGTGCCAGCTCACAGACATCTACCTACGAGCAGTACTTC. The chain uses TRBV18 and TRBJ2-7; D is unclear. The CDR3 loop spans 13 amino acids. The ends were cut back, 4 bases at V and 2 bases at J, with 9 bases in the middle. CDR1 is KGHSH, CDR2 LQKENI, per germline.

V is TRBV20-1 and J is TRBJ2-3, with no clear D. This CDR3 is built from 11 residues. The germline CDR1 and CDR2 sequences are DFQATT and SNEGSKA (reference sequence). The V end was cut by 7 bases, the J end by 4 bases, with 9 bases between. In DNA, the CDR3 is TGCAGTGGGTGTAGGGCAGATACGCAGTATTTT. Translated: CSGCRADTQYF.

The sample holds a few counts of this clonotype. The rearrangement joins TRBV20-1 to TRBJ2-3, with 12 bases aligning to TRBD2. CDR1 and CDR2 from the germline V gene are DFQATT and SNEGSKA (reference sequence). The CDR3 consists of 16 residues. V was clipped by 6 bases and J by 0 bases; unmatched bases: 7. CDR3 protein: CSAPGTSGSSTDTQYF. The CDR3 DNA sequence: TGCAGTGCCCCCGGGACTAGCGGGTCTAGCACAGATACGCAGTATTTT.

The table lists this clonotype with a few counts. The gene calls are TRBV4-1 and TRBJ1-5; D ambiguous. The germline gives CDR1 MGHRA, CDR2 YSYEKL. The CDR3 runs 12 residues. With 1 base removed from V and 9 bases from J, the gap between germline ends came to 7 bases. CDR3 protein: CASSQGVGPQHF. CDR3 nucleotide sequence: TGCGCCAGCAGCCAAGGCGTAGGGCCCCAGCATTTT.